Listed below are T cell receptor beta chains from one sample, sequenced in a study of blood T cell repertoires in COVID-19. Sequencing used immunoSEQ multiplex PCR; TCRdb keeps in-frame clones, though not all of them. The data contain nearly 200,000 clones, more than 80% of them singletons. Material: PBMCs or T cells enriched from blood (not recorded which). Source of these receptors: a woman younger than 35 who had recovered from COVID-19. The conserved cysteine and the conserved F or W are not part of the CDR3 here. Fields, in order: CDR3 protein, V gene, J gene.

ASSENLQGVDYGYT	TRBV9	TRBJ1-2
ASSLKGQGYEQY	TRBV7-3	TRBJ2-7
ASSLGTGYNQPQH	TRBV28	TRBJ1-5
ATSDTASYGYT	TRBV24-1	TRBJ1-2
ASSLRQYNEQF	TRBV11-2	TRBJ2-1
ASSLSGQGWNEQY	TRBV7-2	TRBJ2-7
ATSDPTSGGSGELF	TRBV24-1	TRBJ2-2
ASGQERNQPQH	TRBV19	TRBJ1-5
ASSSTGRTGELF	TRBV3-1/TRBV3-2	TRBJ2-2
ASSQERVGYT	TRBV3-1/TRBV3-2	TRBJ1-2
ASSQEGIRGASEQF	TRBV4-1	TRBJ2-1
ASIGLAAGANVLT	TRBV27	TRBJ2-6
AWSVKSGSRAF	TRBV30	TRBJ1-1
ASSQGRTGVYEQY	TRBV3-1/TRBV3-2	TRBJ2-7
AWSGGPNLGTEAF	TRBV30	TRBJ1-1
ASSQIWGGGDQPQH	TRBV4-1	TRBJ1-5
ASSQAGAQF	TRBV3-1/TRBV3-2	TRBJ2-1
ASSQGLAGADEQY	TRBV9	TRBJ2-7
ASSIVIQGGTEAF	TRBV19	TRBJ1-1
AWSVLRAGGAYGYT	TRBV30	TRBJ1-2
ASSYSGTGDYEQY	TRBV6-6	TRBJ2-7
ASSQRQVLAKNIQY	TRBV2	TRBJ2-4
ASSLTGGSGSPLH	TRBV11-2	TRBJ1-6
ASSFPGGVGRSHTEAF	TRBV27	TRBJ1-1
AWSVEGEKLF	TRBV30	TRBJ1-4
ASSVAGGQRGDGYT	TRBV9	TRBJ1-2
ASSLAGWDTEAF	TRBV7-9	TRBJ1-1
ASSLPYNTGNTIY	TRBV28	TRBJ1-3
ASSFSTEAF	TRBV7-9	TRBJ1-1
ATSDPGTDNEQF	TRBV24-1	TRBJ2-1
ASSYSRGTEAF	TRBV6-5	TRBJ1-1
AWSVNTYQPQH	TRBV30	TRBJ1-5
ASSLSFELSYNEQF	TRBV27	TRBJ2-1
ASSPTGNYGYT	TRBV12-3/TRBV12-4	TRBJ1-2
ASSLLDRGEQY	TRBV12-3/TRBV12-4	TRBJ2-7
SVEEDPAGAAF	TRBV29-1	TRBJ1-1
ASSVETRGTEAF	TRBV9	TRBJ1-1
ASSGTGGSGNTIY	TRBV18	TRBJ1-3
ASSLRGTSGGRGDTQY	TRBV7-3	TRBJ2-3
ASSQGRNQPQH	TRBV19	TRBJ1-5
ASSQEGGGNTIY	TRBV3-1/TRBV3-2	TRBJ1-3
ASSYDSGTSGGPRTDTQY	TRBV6-2/TRBV6-3	TRBJ2-3
ASSWERETQY	TRBV28	TRBJ2-5
ASSQDQISSGNTIY	TRBV3-1/TRBV3-2	TRBJ1-3
ASSITTGATEAF	TRBV5-1	TRBJ1-1
ASSLGGVGSPLH	TRBV9	TRBJ1-6
ASKSGGATDTQY	TRBV2	TRBJ2-3
ASSQEKSGRSRTDYEQY	TRBV3-1/TRBV3-2	TRBJ2-7
ASSNRSMNTEAF	TRBV3-1/TRBV3-2	TRBJ1-1